The text below deals with one TCR beta chain. The data were taken from a study of cytomegalovirus exposure and HLA in healthy donors. The PCR had 60 Vbeta and 13 Jbeta primers. Profiled with immunoSEQ multiplex PCR; TCRdb holds only in-frame clones, not every one. The sample holds about 99,000 clones; 70% to 80% are singletons and the top ten take more than 3%. Sequencing used PBMCs. The receptor was derived from a middle-aged man in good health and CMV-seronegative.

In DNA, the CDR3 is TGTGCCAGCAGCTTAGAGGGAGGCCTAAATTCACCCCTCCACTTT. Encoded protein: CASSLEGGLNSPLHF. V usage is TRBV11-2 and J usage is TRBJ1-6; D ambiguous. V lost 0 bases and J lost 7, with 10 bases in between. The germline V gene encodes CDR1 SGHAT and CDR2 FQNNGV. The CDR3 length is 15 residues.